A selection of T cell receptor beta chains follows, all from one sample in a study of blood T cells in healthy people across ages. TCRdb ran MiXCR on the 5' RACE reads and lists one entry per CDR3 protein. The profile shows approximately 680,000 distinct CDR3 sequences, roughly 30% of them singletons. The sequenced sample consisted of blood. These receptors were collected from a woman older than 75 in good health. CDR3s include the opening cysteine and the closing phenylalanine or tryptophan. The D gene is left open where the match is weak. Only some rows state a clone size, as once, few, many or a class for expanded clones.

clone_size: -
d_call: -
j_call: TRBJ1-6
v_call: TRBV5-1
cdr3_aa: CASSFEGNGSPLHF
cdr3_nt: TGCGCCAGCAGCTTCGAGGGGAATGGTTCACCCCTCCACTTT

clone_size: many
d_call: TRBD1
j_call: TRBJ1-6
v_call: TRBV27
cdr3_aa: CASSYDRGSGNSPLHF
cdr3_nt: TGTGCCAGCAGTTACGACAGGGGATCGGGTAATTCACCCCTCCACTTT

clone_size: many
d_call: -
j_call: TRBJ2-7
v_call: TRBV12-3/TRBV12-4
cdr3_aa: CASSFGVHEQYF
cdr3_nt: TGTGCCAGCAGTTTTGGGGTCCACGAGCAGTACTTC

clone_size: -
d_call: -
j_call: TRBJ1-5
v_call: TRBV6-6
cdr3_aa: CAARGANQPQHF
cdr3_nt: TGTGCCGCTCGGGGGGCCAATCAGCCCCAGCATTTT

clone_size: many
d_call: TRBD1
j_call: TRBJ2-7
v_call: TRBV27
cdr3_aa: CASSGTALDEQYF
cdr3_nt: TGTGCCAGCAGCGGGACAGCGTTGGACGAGCAGTACTTC

clone_size: many
d_call: -
j_call: TRBJ1-5
v_call: TRBV3-1
cdr3_aa: CASGRGYSNQPQHF
cdr3_nt: TGTGCCAGCGGACGGGGCTACTCCAATCAGCCCCAGCATTTT

clone_size: many
d_call: TRBD1
j_call: TRBJ1-4
v_call: TRBV9
cdr3_aa: CASSAGTVNEKLFF
cdr3_nt: TGTGCCAGCAGCGCCGGGACAGTTAATGAAAAACTGTTTTTT

clone_size: many
d_call: TRBD2
j_call: TRBJ2-1
v_call: TRBV6-5
cdr3_aa: CASSPDAGGLSEQFF
cdr3_nt: TGTGCCAGCAGTCCCGACGCGGGGGGCCTAAGTGAGCAGTTCTTC

clone_size: -
d_call: TRBD2
j_call: TRBJ2-3
v_call: TRBV7-2
cdr3_aa: CASSSLAGGPDTQYF
cdr3_nt: TGTGCCAGCAGCTCACTAGCGGGAGGACCAGATACGCAGTATTTT

clone_size: -
d_call: -
j_call: TRBJ1-1
v_call: TRBV20-1
cdr3_aa: CSAGSFNTEAFF
cdr3_nt: TGCAGTGCTGGAAGTTTTAACACTGAAGCTTTCTTT

clone_size: many
d_call: -
j_call: TRBJ1-4
v_call: TRBV6-1
cdr3_aa: CASQEVQGLNEKLFF
cdr3_nt: TGTGCCAGCCAAGAAGTACAGGGACTTAATGAAAAACTGTTTTTT

clone_size: many
d_call: TRBD2
j_call: TRBJ2-7
v_call: TRBV7-2
cdr3_aa: CASSPWDYSYEQYF
cdr3_nt: TGTGCCAGCAGCCCATGGGACTATTCCTACGAGCAGTACTTC

clone_size: -
d_call: TRBD1
j_call: TRBJ2-4
v_call: TRBV7-9
cdr3_aa: CASSQGQGRNIQYF
cdr3_nt: TGTGCCAGCAGCCAGGGACAGGGAAGAAACATTCAGTACTTC

clone_size: many
d_call: TRBD1
j_call: TRBJ2-7
v_call: TRBV6-6
cdr3_aa: CASSFPLSGTGNSYEQYF
cdr3_nt: TGTGCCAGCAGTTTTCCCCTATCCGGGACAGGGAATTCCTACGAGCAGTACTTC

clone_size: many
d_call: TRBD1
j_call: TRBJ1-2
v_call: TRBV18
cdr3_aa: CASSPPNRGYGYTF
cdr3_nt: TGTGCCAGCTCACCACCGAACAGGGGCTATGGCTACACCTTC

clone_size: many
d_call: -
j_call: TRBJ1-6
v_call: TRBV6-5
cdr3_aa: CASSYGKRPLHF
cdr3_nt: TGTGCCAGCAGTTACGGGAAGAGACCCCTCCACTTT

clone_size: many
d_call: -
j_call: TRBJ2-3
v_call: TRBV9
cdr3_aa: CASSVELATDTQYF
cdr3_nt: TGTGCCAGCAGCGTAGAACTTGCGACAGATACGCAGTATTTT